This passage covers 10 T cell receptor beta chains from one sample sequenced in a study of blood T cells in healthy people across ages. Combining a sample-barcoded 5' primer with a J-beta primer mix, a second PCR ran for about 7 to 11 cycles. TCRdb re-analysed the 5' RACE reads in MiXCR, keeping a single row per CDR3 protein. Of about a million distinct CDR3 sequences listed, roughly two fifths are singletons. Sequencing input: blood. These receptors were collected from a man aged 18 to 29 in good health.

This clonotype was counted at least ten times. This chain links TRBV20-1 with TRBJ1-2; no clear D. There are 13 residues in the CDR3. V lost 0 bases, J lost 4 bases, and 9 bases lay in between. Germline CDR1 DFQATT, CDR2 SNEGSKA (reference sequence). The CDR3 sequence is CSARDLGSYGYTF. In DNA, the CDR3 is TGCAGTGCTAGAGATCTCGGCTCCTATGGCTACACCTTC.

This clonotype was observed at least ten times. The chain is built from TRBV20-1 and TRBJ2-3; D possibly corresponds to TRBD2 (5 bases). The CDR3 is 13 amino acids. Germline values: CDR1 DFQATT, CDR2 SNEGSKA (reference sequence). Trimming removed 3 bases from V and 0 bases from J, with 7 bases in between. For the CDR3, the DNA is TGCAGTGCTAGCGGGGTGAGCACAGATACGCAGTATTTT. Protein product: CSASGVSTDTQYF.

This sequence joins TRBV7-9 and TRBJ1-1, with D maybe TRBD1 (6 bases). In germline, CDR1 is SEHNR, CDR2 FQNEAQ (reference sequence). The V and J ends lost 9 bases and 5 bases respectively, with 16 bases between them. This CDR3 comprises 13 residues. The CDR3 coding sequence is TGTGCCAGTTCGGAGGGGGTAAGAACTGAAGCTTTCTTT. Amino acids: CASSEGVRTEAFF.

This clonotype was seen a few times. The rearrangement joins TRBV27 to TRBJ2-7; perhaps TRBD2 as D (6 bases). The V end was cut by 3 bases, the J end by 4 bases, with 13 bases between. This CDR3 has 14 residues. Germline loops: CDR1 MNHEY, CDR2 SMNVEV (reference sequence). For the CDR3, the DNA is TGTGCCAGCAGTTTGGAGGGGATGTGGTACGAGCAGTACTTC. It yields the protein CASSLEGMWYEQYF.

This clonotype was observed a handful of times. The J gene is TRBJ2-2, the V gene TRBV7-2; the D gene could be TRBD1 or TRBD2 (5 bases each). Germline V CDR1 and CDR2: SGHTA, FQGNSA. The CDR3 contains 15 residues. V lost 5 bases and J lost 6, with 16 bases in between. CDR3 loop: CASSRRTHGPGELFF. The CDR3 DNA reads as TGTGCCAGCAGCCGGAGGACACACGGTCCCGGGGAGCTGTTTTTT.

The chain is built from TRBV27 and TRBJ1-5; maybe TRBD1 (6 bases). The CDR3 totals 15 residues. Between the trimmed V and J ends, which lost 5 bases and 0 bases, there was a span of 11 bases. From germline, CDR1 is MNHEY and CDR2 SMNVEV (reference sequence). CDR3 amino acids: CASSPMTGSNQPQHF. The CDR3 DNA reads TGTGCCAGCAGTCCGATGACAGGTAGCAATCAGCCCCAGCATTTT.

The chain combines TRBV10-3 with TRBJ1-2; D is uncertain. Per germline, CDR1 ENHRY and CDR2 SYGVKD. The germline V and J ends were trimmed by 9 bases and 1 base, with 9 bases remaining between them. The CDR3 loop spans 12 amino acids. The CDR3 is CAIQGHNYGYTF. DNA for the CDR3: TGTGCCATTCAAGGCCATAACTATGGCTACACCTTC.

V gene TRBV20-1 combines with J gene TRBJ2-1; the match to TRBD2 covers 8 bases. There are 13 residues in the CDR3. Losses at the gene ends were 3 bases for V and 3 bases for J; bases not matched to a gene: 1. The germline CDR1 and CDR2 sequences are DFQATT and SNEGSKA (reference sequence). CDR3 in DNA: TGCAGTGCTAGCGGGGGGGTCTACAATGAGCAGTTCTTC. Translating gives CSASGGVYNEQFF.

This clonotype was counted only a few times. The chain recombines TRBV10-2 with TRBJ1-5, with D perhaps matching TRBD1 (6 bases). The CDR3 length is 13 residues. V was cut by 2 bases and J by 6 bases, with 8 bases left in between. The V gene's germline CDR1 is WSHSY and CDR2 SAAADI. The CDR3 DNA reads as TGCGCCAGCAGTGAGCAGGGGATTCAGCCCCAGCATTTT. Its protein product is CASSEQGIQPQHF.

In its sample, this clonotype was seen many times. V and J are TRBV20-1 and TRBJ2-3; D uncertain. The V and J ends lost 3 bases and 2 bases respectively, with 12 bases between them. Germline V CDR1 and CDR2: DFQATT, SNEGSKA (reference sequence). The CDR3 sequence is 14 residues long. As DNA, the CDR3 is TGCAGTGCTAGGAAAGGGCCCTCCACAGATACGCAGTATTTT. Translated, it gives CSARKGPSTDTQYF.